Presented here are 18 T cell receptor beta chains from one specimen sequenced in a study of blood T cell repertoires in COVID-19. Sequencing was performed with immunoSEQ multiplex PCR; in TCRdb, only in-frame clones are kept and a portion is missing. Of 250,000 to 300,000 clones listed, about 86% were seen once; the top ten hold approximately 4.3%. Sequenced sample: PBMCs or T cells enriched from blood (not recorded which). Every receptor here comes from a young man with acute COVID-19.

The V call is TRBV6-4, the J call TRBJ2-1, with D possibly TRBD2 on 6 matching bases. This CDR3 region has 13 residues. Germline values: CDR1 MRHNA, CDR2 SNTAGT. Trimming pared 10 bases from V and 4 bases from J, leaving 14 bases between. The CDR3 sequence: CATRASEYNEQFF. The CDR3 DNA follows: TGTGCCACTCGGGCTAGCGAATACAATGAGCAGTTCTTC.

This clone was picked up one time. The chain joins TRBV4-2 to TRBJ2-2, with 8 positions matching TRBD2. The CDR3 totals 14 residues. Germline V CDR1 and CDR2: LGHNA, YNFKEQ. Losses at the gene ends were 4 bases for V and 5 bases for J; bases not matched to a gene: 3. CDR3: CASSRLAGTGELFF. Here the CDR3 DNA reads TGTGCCAGCAGCCGCCTAGCGGGTACCGGGGAGCTGTTTTTT.

V is TRBV15 and J is TRBJ1-5, with D unresolved. The germline CDR1 and CDR2 sequences are LNHNV and YYDKDF (reference sequence). This CDR3 has 17 amino acids. V was clipped by 0 bases and J by 3 bases, with 15 bases between them. This chain's CDR3 is CATSRDRGIAFNQPQHF. In DNA form, the CDR3 reads TGTGCCACCAGCAGAGATCGAGGGATAGCCTTCAATCAGCCCCAGCATTTT.

This sequence joins TRBV9 and TRBJ1-6; 9 nucleotides line up with TRBD1. CDR3 length: 16 amino acids. CDR1 and CDR2 from the germline V gene are SGDLS and YYNGEE. J was trimmed by 6 bases and V by 3 bases; bases with no gene match: 7. The CDR3 is CASSAPQGAFNSPLHF. In DNA, the CDR3 is TGTGCCAGCAGCGCCCCACAGGGGGCATTTAATTCACCCCTCCACTTT.

This chain connects TRBV27 to TRBJ2-1; TRBD2 agrees at 9 bases. Germline V gives CDR1 MNHEY, CDR2 SMNVEV (reference sequence). V lost 7 bases to trimming and J lost 4 bases; unmatched junction nucleotides: 8. This CDR3 spans 15 amino acids. CDR3 region: CASTLRLAGYNEQFF. In DNA, the CDR3 is TGTGCCAGCACGTTGAGGCTAGCGGGATACAATGAGCAGTTCTTC.

Remarks on this clone: Other nucleotide sequences from this sample produce the same CDR3. This chain connects TRBV11-2 to TRBJ2-7, with D possibly TRBD1 on 5 matching bases. Trimming pared 0 bases from V and 2 bases from J, leaving 8 bases between. The CDR3 is made up of 14 amino acids. The germline V gene has CDR1 SGHAT and CDR2 FQNNGV. CDR3 region: CASSLEAGPYEQYV. The DNA of the CDR3 is TGTGCCAGCAGCTTAGAAGCAGGGCCCTACGAGCAGTACGTC.

This clone was counted a single time. A junction end diverges from the germline sequence, so it may reflect a read error. This chain connects TRBV7-7 to TRBJ2-1; 7 positions match TRBD2. The germline CDR1 and CDR2 sequences are SSHAT and FNYEAQ (reference sequence). The CDR3 covers 13 residues. CDR3 nucleotide sequence: TGTGCTAGCAGCCCTGGGCTAGCGGCTGAGCAGTTCTTC. Translating it yields CASSPGLAAEQFF.

As concerns this clone: One end of the junction varies from germline; a read error may be responsible. CDR3 DNA: TGTGCCAGCAGCCGGGTGCTGGACACTGAAGCTTTCTTT. Protein sequence: CASSRVLDTEAFF. The chain has TRBV5-1 and TRBJ1-1; no clear D gene. This CDR3 comprises 13 residues. Germline V gives CDR1 SGHRS, CDR2 YFSETQ.

The CDR3, as DNA: TGTGCCAGCAGCTTCCCAGGGACAGACTATGGCTACACCTTC. It translates to CASSFPGTDYGYTF. The chain recombines TRBV5-6 with TRBJ1-2; 7 bases are a match to TRBD1. This CDR3 is 14 amino acids long. Germline CDR1 and CDR2: SGHDT and YYEEEE. Trimming at V came to 2 bases and at J to 3 bases, leaving 4 bases not matched to a gene. The full variable domain, rest sourced from reference TRBV5-6 and TRBJ1-2, is DAGVTQSPTHLIKTRGQQVTLRCSPKSGHDTVSWYQQALGQGPQFIFQYYEEEERQRGNFPDRFSGHQFPNYSSELNVNALLLGDSALYLCASSFPGTDYGYTFGSGTRLTVV.

The CDR3 DNA reads TGCGCCAGCAGCCAAGGGACAAACACCAATCAGCCCCAGCATTTT. The encoded protein is CASSQGTNTNQPQHF. The chain links TRBV4-1 to TRBJ1-5; D possibly corresponds to TRBD1 (5 bases). V shed 1 base and J shed 3 bases, with 10 bases lying between them. CDR3 length: 15 residues. The V gene's germline CDR1 is MGHRA and CDR2 YSYEKL.

The chain couples TRBV29-1 to TRBJ1-1; D call uncertain. Per the germline V gene, CDR1 is SQVTM and CDR2 is ANQGSEA. Trimming took 8 bases from V and 5 from J, leaving 12 bases between them. The CDR3 consists of 11 residues. CDR3 nucleotides: TGCAGCCTCGACCCGGGGACTGAAGCTTTCTTT. Amino acid sequence: CSLDPGTEAFF.

CDR3 protein: CASSAEAGKQDTQYF. CDR3 DNA sequence: TGCGCCAGCAGCGCGGAGGCGGGGAAGCAAGATACGCAGTATTTT. The rearrangement uses TRBV4-1 and TRBJ2-3; D is perhaps TRBD2 (6 bases). Per the germline V gene, CDR1 is MGHRA and CDR2 is YSYEKL. The CDR3 is made up of 15 amino acids. V shed 5 bases and J shed 5 bases, with 17 bases lying between them.

The rearrangement uses TRBV19 and TRBJ2-3, with 10 bases identical to TRBD2. CDR1 and CDR2 from the germline V gene are LNHDA and SQIVND (reference sequence). The CDR3 has 16 residues. The V and J ends lost 5 bases and 1 base, in that order; junction bases with no gene match: 6. This CDR3 reads CASSYLAGAGTDTQYF. Written as DNA, the CDR3 is TGTGCCAGTAGTTATCTAGCGGGAGCTGGCACAGATACGCAGTATTTT.

J is TRBJ2-7 and V is TRBV29-1; maybe TRBD1 (6 bases). Between the trimmed V and J ends, which lost 1 base and 6 bases, there was a span of 13 bases. CDR1 SQVTM and CDR2 ANQGSEA come from the germline V gene. The CDR3 extends over 13 amino acids. CDR3 protein: CSVEGLQGGEQYV. CDR3 nucleotides: TGCAGCGTTGAAGGCTTACAGGGTGGCGAGCAGTACGTC.

The chain has TRBV24-1 and TRBJ1-2; the D gene is possibly TRBD1 (6 bases). CDR3 length: 15 residues. The V gene's germline CDR1 is KGHDR and CDR2 SFDVKD. V gave up 4 bases and J gave up 5 bases, with 16 bases separating them. In nucleotides, the CDR3 is TGTGCCACCAGTGAACCTGGACAGACCGATTATGGCTACACCTTC. Translating it yields CATSEPGQTDYGYTF.

The chain has TRBV12-3 or TRBV12-4 and TRBJ2-2; D possibly corresponds to TRBD2 (5 bases). Trimming removed 3 bases at V and 9 bases at J, with 11 bases between. The CDR3 contains 13 residues. Here the CDR3 reads CASSLEVSRELFF. CDR3 nucleotide sequence: TGTGCCAGCAGTTTGGAGGTGAGCCGGGAGCTGTTTTTT.

The chain recombines TRBV7-2 with TRBJ1-6, with unresolved D. The CDR3 has 15 residues. From germline, CDR1 is SGHTA and CDR2 FQGNSA. Trimming left V 1 base short and J 2 bases short, with 6 bases between. CDR3 loop: CASSLGDTYNSPLHF. The CDR3 DNA reads TGTGCCAGCAGCTTAGGTGACACCTATAATTCACCCCTCCACTTT.

This clone was seen a single time. The chain combines TRBV11-2 with TRBJ2-1, with 7 bases identical to TRBD2. Germline CDR1 and CDR2: SGHAT and FQNNGV. The ends lost 4 bases at V and 4 bases at J; junction bases unmatched: 13. This CDR3 region has 17 residues. The CDR3 is CASSSYPRARGYNEQFF. CDR3 sequence (DNA): TGTGCCAGCAGCTCCTACCCCAGGGCGCGGGGGTACAATGAGCAGTTCTTC. The full variable domain, its missing parts supplied by reference TRBV11-2 and TRBJ2-1, is EAGVAQSPRYKIIEKRQSVAFWCNPISGHATLYWYQQILGQGPKLLIQFQNNGVVDDSQLPKDRFSAERLKGVDSTLKIQPAKLEDSAVYLCASSSYPRARGYNEQFFGPGTRLTVL.